In this sample, the clone carrying this T cell receptor beta chain turned up many times. Its antigen is not identified. This entry belongs to a study of T cell repertoires in cytomegalovirus infection. Study-wide background: It can be stated that public TCR beta signatures indicated CMV infection as well as a matching HLA type.

Overall study findings and caveats: In two of eight donors, the top clonotype was HLA-C-restricted CMV-specific. There were carriers of CMV plus the relevant HLA, and cumulative public TCR beta family frequency identified them.

The germline gives CDR1 SGHVS, CDR2 FQNEAQ. This CDR3 contains 21 residues. Trimming took 0 bases from V and 4 from J; bases not matched to a gene: 11. TCRdb redid the calling of the reads with MiXCR, one entry per CDR3 protein. The repertoire includes fewer than 700,000 distinct CDR3 sequences, approximately 25% of them detected once, and 7% to 9% sits in the top ten. Sequenced: CD8+ T cells from PBMCs. This clonotype was obtained from a human donor in good health (CMV status not recorded). Some clones in this sample may be carry-over from other donors' samples. This sequence joins TRBV7-8 and TRBJ2-6, with 14 bases fitting TRBD2. The CDR3 region is CASSLAQRTSGGPWGANVLTF. CDR3 DNA sequence: TGTGCCAGCAGCTTAGCCCAGAGGACTAGCGGGGGGCCGTGGGGGGCCAACGTCCTGACTTTC.